This TCR beta chain was obtained from a study of T-cell memory formation after mild COVID-19. Across the study: TCR clusters were largely donor specific.

Constant-segment primers were used for 5'RACE, and the resulting TCR alpha and TCR beta cDNA libraries carried sample barcodes and UMIs. Using its own MiXCR run on the 5' RACE reads, TCRdb lists one record per CDR3 protein. The profile shows 400,000 to 450,000 distinct CDR3 sequences, roughly 18% of them singletons. This clonotype was seen more than once but under ten times. Its antigen is still unknown. Notes on the study in general: CD4+ bias marked clones expanding day 15 to 37, unlike balanced contracting clones.

The V segment lost 4 bases and the J segment 3 bases; nucleotides outside the gene matches: 9. The CDR3 length is 17 residues. Germline loops: CDR1 SGHTA, CDR2 FQGNSA. Sequencing was carried out using PBMCs or a T cell subset sorted from them (not recorded which). The chain employs TRBV7-2 and TRBJ2-5; 12 bases fit TRBD2. This TCR derives from a man between 18 and 29 years old who had mild COVID-19 (a few samples of this study predate the infection). Cell type and time point are not known. The CDR3 reads CASSYLAGGPSKETQYF. CDR3 sequence (DNA): TGTGCCAGCAGCTACCTAGCGGGGGGGCCGTCGAAAGAGACCCAGTACTTC.